Listed here are 3 T cell receptor beta chains from one sample, sequenced in a study of OX40 agonist ivuxolimab in advanced cancers. Repertoires were generated with immunoSEQ multiplex PCR, while TCRdb's copy carries only in-frame clones and drops some. The top ten hold approximately 0.86% of the sample, which has approximately 72,000 clones, around nine tenths seen once. The source was CD4+ or CD8+ T cells sorted from blood, collected in a trial of the OX40 agonist ivuxolimab. The receptors were sampled from an adult with an advanced solid tumor such as melanoma, head and neck, liver or kidney cancer.

This clone was picked up one time. The chain combines TRBV29-1 with TRBJ2-3; D remains unclear. V was trimmed by 2 bases and J by 2 bases, leaving 8 bases between them. Germline lookup yields CDR1 SQVTM and CDR2 ANQGSEA. The CDR3 has 13 residues. Written as DNA, the CDR3 is TGCAGCGTTGAAAGGCAGGTCACAGATACGCAGTATTTT. Translating gives CSVERQVTDTQYF.

The rearrangement links TRBV6-1 to TRBJ1-1, with D maybe TRBD1 (5 bases). The CDR3 runs 14 residues. Germline CDR1 reads MNHNS; CDR2 reads SASEGT. The V and J ends lost 6 bases and 3 bases respectively, with 14 bases between them. The CDR3 is CASRPQDIYTEAFF. CDR3 nucleotide sequence: TGTGCCAGCAGACCCCAGGACATTTACACTGAAGCTTTCTTT.

The chain is built from TRBV7-2 and TRBJ2-2; 10 nucleotides align to TRBD2. Per germline, CDR1 SGHTA and CDR2 FQGNSA. CDR3 size: 17 residues. V shed 4 bases, J shed 0 bases, and the junction held 5 bases outside the gene matches. CDR3 DNA: TGTGCCAGCAGCTCATCAACTAGCGGGGCGAACACCGGGGAGCTGTTTTTT. As protein: CASSSSTSGANTGELFF.